The sequence of this TCR beta chain was determined in a study of vaccination and CD4 T cells after COVID-19. Study as a whole: Convalescent cases consisted of six males and four females, of whom two were Hispanic. Collection of post-COVID samples occurred a median roughly 92 days after diagnosis, spanning a range of 35 to 161.

Broader study findings: From a median of roughly 20 to 40, SARS-CoV-2-reactive clonotypes increased, though not significantly. When vaccine-specific clones from convalescent patients were examined, 304 of 307 were spike mono-reactive.

One entry per CDR3 protein results from TCRdb running MiXCR on the PCR reads. The sample contains about 29,000 distinct CDR3 sequences, roughly 50% of which appear only once. As regards this clonotype: Its target is not known.

The time point is: late sampling 161 to 241 days after vaccination in a few convalescent patients. Per germline, CDR1 SGHTA and CDR2 FQGNSA. The CDR3 runs 11 residues. The ends were cut back, 5 bases at V and 9 bases at J, with 8 bases in the middle. The receptor comes from a human donor who had recovered from COVID-19. The sample in question was CD4+ T cells from blood, obtained about 7 months after SARS-CoV-2 vaccination. The V gene is TRBV7-2, the J gene TRBJ2-1, with unresolved D. CDR3 nucleotide sequence: TGTGCCAGCAGCCCGGACCGTGAGCAGTTCTTC. Translated: CASSPDREQFF. The full variable domain, completed using reference TRBV7-2 and TRBJ2-1, is GAGVSQSPSNKVTEKGKDVELRCDPISGHTALYWYRQSLGQGLEFLIYFQGNSAPDKSGLPSDRFSAERTGGSVSTLTIQRTQQEDSAVYLCASSPDREQFFGPGTRLTVL.